Sequencing of this T cell receptor beta chain was carried out in a study of control samples from healthy donors and cancer patients. The CDR3 runs 15 residues. Trimming removed 6 bases from V and 2 bases from J; junction bases left unmatched: 9. CDR1 is SQVTM, CDR2 ANQGSEA, per germline. Profiled with immunoSEQ multiplex PCR; TCRdb holds only in-frame clones, not every one. The table has approximately 110,000 clones, roughly 91% seen once. Sequencing was carried out using blood. The chain links TRBV29-1 to TRBJ2-7, with TRBD2 identical over 11 bases. The sequence derives from a woman aged 45-65 years in good health. CDR3 protein: CSVVGFSGGAYEQYF. DNA for the CDR3: TGCAGCGTGGTGGGCTTTAGCGGGGGGGCCTACGAGCAGTACTTC.